The 14 T cell receptor beta chains given below trace back to one sample, sequenced in a study of blood T cell repertoires in COVID-19. Sequencing used immunoSEQ multiplex PCR; TCRdb keeps in-frame clones, though not all of them. The table shows fewer than 250,000 clones, with less than 85% occurring only once. Sequenced input: PBMCs or T cells enriched from blood (not recorded which). The receptors originated from a woman aged 30 to 39 who had recovered from COVID-19.

The chain employs TRBV19 and TRBJ1-1; perhaps TRBD1 as D (6 bases). The germline V and J ends were trimmed by 3 bases and 2 bases, with 13 bases remaining between them. Germline V gives CDR1 LNHDA, CDR2 SQIVND (reference sequence). The CDR3 extends over 15 amino acids. CDR3 nucleotides: TGTGCCAGTAGTATGTTCCCAGGGGCTAACACTGAAGCTTTCTTT. It specifies CASSMFPGANTEAFF.

The rearrangement uses TRBV28 and TRBJ1-3, with 7 bases lining up with TRBD1. Germline loops: CDR1 MDHEN, CDR2 SYDVKM. The CDR3 totals 14 residues. V was clipped by 6 bases and J by 0 bases; unmatched bases: 2. The CDR3 sequence is CASRTGVSGNTIYF. The CDR3 DNA sequence: TGTGCCAGCAGAACAGGGGTCTCTGGAAACACCATATATTTT.

This sequence joins TRBV2 and TRBJ2-2; perhaps TRBD2 as D (5 bases). This CDR3 has 13 residues. CDR1 and CDR2 (germline): SNHLY, FYNNEI. V gave up 6 bases and J gave up 7 bases, with 12 bases separating them. The CDR3 loop is CASSFGESGELFF. CDR3 bases: TGTGCCAGCAGCTTTGGGGAGAGCGGGGAGCTGTTTTTT.

The CDR3 sequence is CASRFGTLTYEQYV. The CDR3 region has the DNA TGTGCCAGCAGATTCGGGACACTAACCTACGAGCAGTACGTC. This rearrangement joins TRBV2 to TRBJ2-7; D is perhaps TRBD1 (6 bases). Germline CDR1 and CDR2: SNHLY and FYNNEI. V lost 6 bases, J lost 2 bases, and 14 bases lay in between. This CDR3 has 14 amino acids.

The chain links TRBV19 to TRBJ1-5, with TRBD1 identical over 8 bases. Trimming took 4 bases from V and 4 from J; bases not matched to a gene: 9. This CDR3 spans 16 amino acids. Germline lookup yields CDR1 LNHDA and CDR2 SQIVND (reference sequence). CDR3 in amino acids: CASSTPQGTGNQPQHF. The DNA of the CDR3 is TGTGCCAGTAGTACCCCTCAAGGGACAGGTAATCAGCCCCAGCATTTT.

This clone was detected once. The CDR3 DNA reads as TGTGCCAGCAGCTTATCGCGGGGTTGGGCCAATGAGCAGTTCTTC. It yields the protein CASSLSRGWANEQFF. The J gene is TRBJ2-1, the V gene TRBV7-2; tentative D call: TRBD2 (6 bases). The CDR3 spans 15 residues. Germline V gives CDR1 SGHTA, CDR2 FQGNSA. Trimming cost V 2 bases and J 6 bases, with 14 bases left between them.

CDR3 loop: CASSLGAGWFSETQYF. The CDR3 bases are TGTGCCAGCAGCCTAGGGGCAGGGTGGTTTTCGGAGACCCAGTACTTC. The V call is TRBV27, the J call TRBJ2-5; possibly TRBD1 for D (5 bases). This CDR3 has 16 amino acids. The germline V gene encodes CDR1 MNHEY and CDR2 SMNVEV (reference sequence). The V gene lost 6 bases and the J gene lost 5 bases, with 22 bases spanning the gap.

This chain joins TRBV10-3 and TRBJ1-5, with 7 bases matching TRBD1. The germline V gene has CDR1 ENHRY and CDR2 SYGVKD. The CDR3 is made up of 18 amino acids. V dropped 10 bases and J dropped 2; count of bases not matched to a gene: 20. As DNA, the CDR3 is TGTGCCACCACAGGGGCGCCGGCCACCAGATATGGCAATCAGCCCCAGCATTTT. It encodes CATTGAPATRYGNQPQHF.

This clone has a single count. The chain recombines TRBV18 with TRBJ2-7; TRBD1 might be the D (6 bases). Between the trimmed V and J ends, which lost 3 bases and 4 bases, there was a span of 10 bases. The CDR3 runs 13 residues. The germline CDR1 and CDR2 sequences are KGHSH and LQKENI. DNA for the CDR3: TGTGCCAGCTCACCCGGACAGCGTTACGAGCAGTACGTC. It yields the protein CASSPGQRYEQYV.

The chain joins TRBV9 to TRBJ2-1; 11 bases agree with TRBD2. The CDR3 sequence is 16 residues long. V was pared by 4 bases and J by 5 bases, with 8 bases of the junction left unmatched. Germline lookup yields CDR1 SGDLS and CDR2 YYNGEE. The CDR3 DNA is TGTGCCAGCAGCCTCGCGACTAGCGGGACCAACAATGAGCAGTTCTTC. It encodes CASSLATSGTNNEQFF.

As concerns this clone: This could be a read error, since a much larger clone is one nucleotide away. The same CDR3 is also encoded by other DNA sequences in this sample. The chain recombines TRBV5-4 with TRBJ2-7; TRBD1 matches at 7 bases. The CDR3 totals 13 residues. V was clipped by 4 bases and J by 1 base; unmatched bases: 2. Germline CDR1 SGHNT, CDR2 YYREEE (reference sequence). CDR3 coding DNA: TGTGCCAGCAGCCTGGACAGGTCCTACGAGCAGTACTTC. This gives the protein CASSLDRSYEQYF.

The chain carries TRBV5-6 and TRBJ1-1, with D possibly being TRBD1 (6 bases). V dropped 3 bases and J dropped 0 bases, with 12 bases sitting between them. CDR1 and CDR2 (germline): SGHDT, YYEEEE. There are 15 residues in the CDR3. In DNA, the CDR3 is TGTGCCAGCAGCTATAGGGGGACCGTGAACACTGAAGCTTTCTTT. It is translated as CASSYRGTVNTEAFF.

This chain connects TRBV6-1 to TRBJ2-6; 10 bases are a match to TRBD2. Per the germline V gene, CDR1 is MNHNS and CDR2 is SASEGT. Trimming cost V 4 bases and J 1 base; bases outside gene matches: 7. The CDR3 runs to 18 residues. The CDR3 DNA sequence: TGTGCCAGCAGTGCCCCTAGCGGGAGATCTTCTGGGGCCAACGTCCTGACTTTC. It is translated as CASSAPSGRSSGANVLTF.

Only one count was recorded for this clone. This chain connects TRBV5-1 to TRBJ2-1, with 10 bases identical to TRBD2. In germline, CDR1 is SGHRS, CDR2 YFSETQ. The junction had 4 bases not matched to a gene; V was cut back by 0 bases and J by 7 bases. The CDR3 is made up of 15 amino acids. The CDR3 bases are TGCGCCAGCAGCTTGGTGTCTAGCGGGAGTAATGAGCAGTTCTTC. Translated, it gives CASSLVSSGSNEQFF.